This TCR beta chain was captured in a study of blood T cell repertoires in COVID-19. Method: immunoSEQ multiplex PCR; TCRdb's copy keeps in-frame clones and lacks some. Found here are tens of thousands of clones, approximately 78% of them singletons; the top ten hold roughly 12%. V lost 7 bases and J 1 base, leaving 13 bases between the germline ends. This CDR3 has 13 amino acids. Germline-derived CDR1 and CDR2 are SQVTM and ANQGSEA. The sequenced sample was peripheral blood. The source of this sequence is a man older than 75 with acute or convalescent COVID-19. V is TRBV29-1 and J is TRBJ2-5; the D gene is possibly TRBD1 (6 bases). The CDR3 loop reads CSESQGRQETQYF. The CDR3, as DNA: TGCAGCGAATCCCAGGGGCGCCAAGAGACCCAGTACTTC.